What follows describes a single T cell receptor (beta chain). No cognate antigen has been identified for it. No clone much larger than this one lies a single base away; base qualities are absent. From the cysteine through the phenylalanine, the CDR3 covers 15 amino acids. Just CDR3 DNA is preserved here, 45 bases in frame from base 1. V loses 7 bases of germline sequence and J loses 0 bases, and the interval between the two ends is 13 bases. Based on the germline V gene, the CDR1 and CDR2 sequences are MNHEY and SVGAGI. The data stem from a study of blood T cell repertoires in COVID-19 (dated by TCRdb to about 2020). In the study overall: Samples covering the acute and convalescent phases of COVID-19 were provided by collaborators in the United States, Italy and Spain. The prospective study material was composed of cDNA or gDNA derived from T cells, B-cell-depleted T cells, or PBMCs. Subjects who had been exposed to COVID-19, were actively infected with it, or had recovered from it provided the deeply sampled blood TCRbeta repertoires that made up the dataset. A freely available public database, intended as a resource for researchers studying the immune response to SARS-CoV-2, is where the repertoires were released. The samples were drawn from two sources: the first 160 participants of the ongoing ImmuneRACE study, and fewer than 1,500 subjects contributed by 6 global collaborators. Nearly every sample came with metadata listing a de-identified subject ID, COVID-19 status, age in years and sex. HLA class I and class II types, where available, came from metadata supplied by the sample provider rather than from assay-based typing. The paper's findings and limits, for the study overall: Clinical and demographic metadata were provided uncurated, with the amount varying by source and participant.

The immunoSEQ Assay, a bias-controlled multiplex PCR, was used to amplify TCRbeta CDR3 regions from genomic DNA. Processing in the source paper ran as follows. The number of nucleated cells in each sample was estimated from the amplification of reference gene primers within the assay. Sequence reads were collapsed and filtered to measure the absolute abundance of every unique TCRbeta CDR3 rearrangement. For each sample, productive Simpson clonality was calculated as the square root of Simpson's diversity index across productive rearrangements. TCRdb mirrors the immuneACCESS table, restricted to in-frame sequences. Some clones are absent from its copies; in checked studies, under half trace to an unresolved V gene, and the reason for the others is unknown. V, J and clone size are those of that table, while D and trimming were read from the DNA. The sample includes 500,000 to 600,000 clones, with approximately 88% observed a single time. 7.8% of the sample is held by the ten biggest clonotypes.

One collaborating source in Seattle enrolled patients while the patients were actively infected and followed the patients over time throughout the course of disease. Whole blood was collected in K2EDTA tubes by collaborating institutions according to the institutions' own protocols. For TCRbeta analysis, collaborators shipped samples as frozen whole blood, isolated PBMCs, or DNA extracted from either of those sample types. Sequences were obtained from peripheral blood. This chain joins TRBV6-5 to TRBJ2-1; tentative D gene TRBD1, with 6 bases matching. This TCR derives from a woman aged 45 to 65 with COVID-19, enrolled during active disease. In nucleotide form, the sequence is TGTGCCAGCACTCCCGACAGGAGCTCCTACAATGAGCAGTTCTTC. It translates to CASTPDRSSYNEQFF.